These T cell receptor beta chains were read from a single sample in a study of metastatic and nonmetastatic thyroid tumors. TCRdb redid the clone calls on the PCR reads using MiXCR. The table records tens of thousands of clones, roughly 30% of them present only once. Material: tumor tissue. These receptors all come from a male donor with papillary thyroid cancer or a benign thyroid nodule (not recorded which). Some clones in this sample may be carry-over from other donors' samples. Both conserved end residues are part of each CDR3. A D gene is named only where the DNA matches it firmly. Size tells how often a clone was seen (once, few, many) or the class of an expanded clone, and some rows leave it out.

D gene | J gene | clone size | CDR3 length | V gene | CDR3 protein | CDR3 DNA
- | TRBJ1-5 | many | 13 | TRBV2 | CASSETYNQPQHF | TGTGCCAGCAGTGAAACGTACAATCAGCCCCAGCATTTT
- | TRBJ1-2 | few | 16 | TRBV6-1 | CASSANLGGRNYGYTF | TGTGCCAGCAGCGCCAACCTGGGGGGGCGAAACTATGGCTACACCTTC
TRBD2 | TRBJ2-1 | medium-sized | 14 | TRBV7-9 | CASSLREGLNEQFF | TGTGCCAGCAGCTTGCGGGAGGGCCTCAATGAGCAGTTCTTC
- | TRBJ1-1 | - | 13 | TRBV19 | CAGKGGGNTEAFF | TGTGCCGGGAAGGGGGGGGGGAACACTGAAGCTTTCTTT
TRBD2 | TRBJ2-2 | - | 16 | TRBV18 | CASSYTSGRGDGELFF | TGTGCCAGCTCGTATACTAGCGGGAGAGGCGACGGGGAGCTGTTTTTT
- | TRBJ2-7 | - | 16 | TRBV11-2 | CASSFEPRGRVYEQYF | TGTGCCAGCAGCTTTGAACCCCGGGGGCGTGTTTACGAGCAGTACTTC
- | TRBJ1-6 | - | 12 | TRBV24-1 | CATSQGGSPLHF | TGTGCCACCTCTCAGGGAGGTTCACCCCTCCACTTT
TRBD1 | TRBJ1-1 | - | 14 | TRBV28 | CASSETGEGTEAFF | TGTGCCAGCAGTGAGACAGGGGAGGGCACTGAAGCTTTCTTT
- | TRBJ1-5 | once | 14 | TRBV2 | CASSEMARRQPQHF | TGTGCCAGCAGTGAAATGGCAAGGCGGCAGCCCCAGCATTTT
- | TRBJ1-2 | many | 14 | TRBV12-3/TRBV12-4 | CASSQSGGTDGYTF | TGTGCCAGCAGTCAATCGGGGGGAACGGACGGCTACACCTTC
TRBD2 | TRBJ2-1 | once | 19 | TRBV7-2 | CASSYRMAGSSGSYNEQFF | TGTGCCAGCAGCTATCGAATGGCAGGGTCTAGCGGGAGTTACAATGAGCAGTTCTTC
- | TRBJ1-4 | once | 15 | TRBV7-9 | CASSLVRAGEEKLFF | TGTGCCAGCAGCTTGGTCAGGGCAGGAGAAGAAAAACTGTTTTTT
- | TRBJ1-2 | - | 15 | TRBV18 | CASSRPALLEDGYTF | TGTGCCAGCTCACGGCCCGCCCTCCTGGAGGACGGCTACACCTTC
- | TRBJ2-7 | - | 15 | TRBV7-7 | CASSAGAGGVDEQYF | TGTGCTAGCAGCGCGGGGGCGGGTGGTGTGGACGAGCAGTACTTC
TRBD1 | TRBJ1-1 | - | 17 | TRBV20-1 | CSAPRQGRSQMNTEAFF | TGCAGTGCTCCTAGACAGGGGCGCAGCCAAATGAACACTGAAGCTTTCTTT
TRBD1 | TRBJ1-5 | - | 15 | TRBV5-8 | CASSFRGLSNQPQHF | TGTGCCAGCAGCTTTAGGGGGCTCAGCAATCAGCCCCAGCATTTT
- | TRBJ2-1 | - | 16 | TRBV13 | CASSPRGASSYNEQFF | TGTGCCAGCAGCCCCCGCGGGGCGAGCTCCTACAATGAGCAGTTCTTC
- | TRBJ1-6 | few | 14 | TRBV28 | CAILSRKSDSPLHF | TGTGCCATACTATCGCGGAAGTCGGATTCACCCCTCCACTTT
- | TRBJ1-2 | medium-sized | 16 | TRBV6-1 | CASSEVFQGSAYGYTF | TGTGCCAGCAGTGAAGTTTTTCAGGGCTCGGCCTATGGCTACACCTTC
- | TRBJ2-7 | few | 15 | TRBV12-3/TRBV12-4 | CASSPGEMAVFEQYF | TGTGCCAGCAGCCCTGGGGAGATGGCGGTATTTGAGCAGTACTTC
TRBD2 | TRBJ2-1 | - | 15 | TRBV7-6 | CASSFSGGVANEQFF | TGTGCCAGCAGCTTTAGCGGGGGGGTCGCCAATGAGCAGTTCTTC
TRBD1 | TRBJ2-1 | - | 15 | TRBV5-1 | CASSPGQALYNEQFF | TGCGCCAGCAGCCCGGGACAGGCGTTATACAATGAGCAGTTCTTC
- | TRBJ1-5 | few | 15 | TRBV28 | CASSLGQHSNQPQHF | TGTGCCAGCAGTTTAGGGCAGCATAGCAATCAGCCCCAGCATTTT
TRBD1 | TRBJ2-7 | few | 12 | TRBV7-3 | CASSSTGSEQYF | TGTGCCAGCAGTTCGACAGGGTCCGAGCAGTACTTC
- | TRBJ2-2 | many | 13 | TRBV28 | CASRDPNTGELFF | TGTGCCTCACGGGACCCGAACACCGGGGAGCTGTTTTTT
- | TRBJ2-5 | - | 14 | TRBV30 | CAWSGGSPQETQYF | TGTGCCTGGAGTGGCGGTAGCCCTCAAGAGACCCAGTACTTC
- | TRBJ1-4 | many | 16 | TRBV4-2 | CASSQVLDTTNEKLFF | TGTGCCAGCAGCCAAGTCTTGGATACAACTAATGAAAAACTGTTTTTT
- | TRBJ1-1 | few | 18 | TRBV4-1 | CASSPHTNQGTLGTEAFF | TGCGCCAGCAGCCCCCACACCAACCAGGGGACCTTGGGCACTGAAGCTTTCTTT
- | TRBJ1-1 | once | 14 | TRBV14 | CASSLLGTNTEAFF | TGTGCCAGCAGCCTCCTGGGGACGAACACTGAAGCTTTCTTT
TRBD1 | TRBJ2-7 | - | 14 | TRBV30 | CAWSAGQGSYEQYF | TGTGCCTGGAGTGCGGGACAGGGTTCCTACGAGCAGTACTTC
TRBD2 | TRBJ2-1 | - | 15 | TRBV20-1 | CSARDILAGGVEQFF | TGCAGTGCTAGAGATATCCTAGCGGGGGGGGTTGAGCAGTTCTTC
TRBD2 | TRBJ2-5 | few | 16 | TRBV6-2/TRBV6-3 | CASTLSALAGQETQYF | TGTGCCAGCACCCTAAGCGCACTAGCGGGGCAAGAGACCCAGTACTTC
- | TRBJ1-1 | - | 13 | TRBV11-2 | CASSRRANTEAFF | TGTGCCAGCAGCAGACGGGCGAACACTGAAGCTTTCTTT
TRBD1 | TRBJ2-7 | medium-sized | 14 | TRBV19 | CASRRGQDSYEQYF | TGTGCCAGTAGGCGGGGACAGGACTCCTACGAGCAGTACTTC
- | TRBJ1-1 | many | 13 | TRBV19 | CAISDSWNTEAFF | TGTGCCATCTCGGACAGCTGGAACACTGAAGCTTTCTTT
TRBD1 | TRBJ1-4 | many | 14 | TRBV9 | CASSLAGGDEKLFF | TGTGCCAGCAGCCTGGCAGGGGGCGATGAAAAACTGTTTTTT
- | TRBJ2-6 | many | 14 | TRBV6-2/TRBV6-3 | CASSDNSGANVLTF | TGTGCCAGCAGTGACAACTCTGGGGCCAACGTCCTGACTTTC
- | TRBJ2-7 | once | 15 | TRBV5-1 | CASSFDGSRAYEQYF | TGCGCCAGCAGCTTTGATGGCAGCCGAGCCTACGAGCAGTACTTC
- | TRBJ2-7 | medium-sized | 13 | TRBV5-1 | CASSLGRAGEQYF | TGCGCCAGCAGCTTGGGAAGGGCGGGTGAGCAGTACTTC
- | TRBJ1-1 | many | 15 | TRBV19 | CASSISAGRNTEAFF | TGTGCCAGTAGTATATCCGCAGGGAGGAACACTGAAGCTTTCTTT
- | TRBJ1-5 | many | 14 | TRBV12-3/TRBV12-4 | CASSLPPSDETQHF | TGTGCCAGCAGTTTACCGCCGAGCGACGAGACCCAGCATTTT
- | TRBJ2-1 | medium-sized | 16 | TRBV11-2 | CASSLELGGIYNEQFF | TGTGCCAGCAGCTTAGAGTTAGGCGGGATATACAATGAGCAGTTCTTC
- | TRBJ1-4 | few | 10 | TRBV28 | CASSHEKLFF | TGTGCCAGCAGTCACGAAAAACTGTTTTTT
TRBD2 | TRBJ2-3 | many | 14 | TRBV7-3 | CASSTSGSTDTQYF | TGTGCCAGCAGCACTAGCGGGAGCACAGATACGCAGTATTTT